This is a list of T cell receptor beta chains from one sample in a study of PD-L1 blockade in urothelial cancer. Measured with immunoSEQ multiplex PCR; TCRdb has only the in-frame clones, and not every one. The sample contains approximately 50,000 clones, 88% of which appear only once. Sequences were derived from PBMCs, sampled around atezolizumab (anti-PD-L1) treatment. These receptors originate from a man between 60 and 75 years old with urothelial cancer. CDR3s include the opening cysteine and the closing phenylalanine or tryptophan. The order of the fields is J gene, clone size, V gene, D gene, CDR3 DNA, CDR3 protein. D genes are given only for firm matches. Rows may omit the clone size; those that give it use once, few, many or a size class.

j_gene: TRBJ1-4; abundance: NA; v_gene: TRBV7-9; d_gene: TRBD1; CDR3nt: TGTGCCAGCAGCTCAGGACAGGAGGGAGCTAATGAAAAACTGTTTTTT; CDR3aa: CASSSGQEGANEKLFF
j_gene: TRBJ1-5; abundance: NA; v_gene: TRBV5-8; d_gene: NA; CDR3nt: TGTGCCAGCAGCTTAGGGACAATGACTTATAGCAATCAGCCCCAGCATTTT; CDR3aa: CASSLGTMTYSNQPQHF
j_gene: TRBJ2-1; abundance: NA; v_gene: TRBV18; d_gene: TRBD2; CDR3nt: TGTGCCAGCTCACCAGAAGCGGGAGCACGCAATGAGCAGTTCTTC; CDR3aa: CASSPEAGARNEQFF
j_gene: TRBJ2-5; abundance: NA; v_gene: TRBV18; d_gene: TRBD1; CDR3nt: TGTGCCAGCTCACCAGGGACAGGGGAGATCGGGACCCAGTACTTC; CDR3aa: CASSPGTGEIGTQYF
j_gene: TRBJ2-1; abundance: NA; v_gene: TRBV6-4; d_gene: TRBD2; CDR3nt: TGTGCCAGCTCCGCGGGGACTAGAAGTAATGAGCAGTTCTTC; CDR3aa: CASSAGTRSNEQFF
j_gene: TRBJ2-7; abundance: NA; v_gene: TRBV10-2; d_gene: TRBD2; CDR3nt: TGCGCCAGCAGTCAGTCTAGCGGGTTTCACGAGCAGTACTTC; CDR3aa: CASSQSSGFHEQYF
j_gene: TRBJ1-1; abundance: NA; v_gene: TRBV6-5; d_gene: NA; CDR3nt: TGTGCCAGCGGTCGGACCCGGGGAACGGCTTTCTTT; CDR3aa: CASGRTRGTAFF
j_gene: TRBJ2-7; abundance: NA; v_gene: TRBV6-5; d_gene: TRBD1; CDR3nt: TGTGCCAGCAGGGGACAGGGGGTCAGCTACGAGCAGTACTTC; CDR3aa: CASRGQGVSYEQYF
j_gene: TRBJ2-7; abundance: NA; v_gene: TRBV12-2; d_gene: NA; CDR3nt: TGTGCAAGTCGCTTAGGATGGACAGGGGAGCGCTACGAGCAGTACTTC; CDR3aa: CASRLGWTGERYEQYF
j_gene: TRBJ1-5; abundance: NA; v_gene: TRBV7-2; d_gene: NA; CDR3nt: TGTGCCAGCAGCTTAGCTCGTCAGCCCCAGCATTTT; CDR3aa: CASSLARQPQHF
j_gene: TRBJ2-5; abundance: NA; v_gene: TRBV5-6; d_gene: TRBD2; CDR3nt: TGTGCCAGCAGCTTGGGCGGGAGGCCGGCCGCGGCCCAGTACTTC; CDR3aa: CASSLGGRPAAAQYF
j_gene: TRBJ1-2; abundance: once; v_gene: TRBV23-1; d_gene: TRBD1; CDR3nt: TGCGCCAGCAGTCAATCATTTGGGAGGGGACAGGGACATGGCTACACCTTC; CDR3aa: CASSQSFGRGQGHGYTF
j_gene: TRBJ1-6; abundance: NA; v_gene: TRBV5-6; d_gene: NA; CDR3nt: TGTGCCAGCAGCCCCCGGGGGGGTGGGAATTCACCCCTCCACTTT; CDR3aa: CASSPRGGGNSPLHF
j_gene: TRBJ2-1; abundance: NA; v_gene: TRBV11-3; d_gene: NA; CDR3nt: TGTGCCAGCAGCCATCAAGGGGGGGGCCAGAATGAGCAGTTCTTC; CDR3aa: CASSHQGGGQNEQFF
j_gene: TRBJ1-1; abundance: NA; v_gene: TRBV14; d_gene: NA; CDR3nt: TGTGCCAGCAGCCCAGGGGTTGATCCTGAAGCTTTCTTT; CDR3aa: CASSPGVDPEAFF
j_gene: TRBJ2-3; abundance: NA; v_gene: TRBV10-3; d_gene: NA; CDR3nt: TGTGCCATCAGTGAGTCGACTGGAGATACGCAGTATTTT; CDR3aa: CAISESTGDTQYF
j_gene: TRBJ1-4; abundance: NA; v_gene: TRBV18; d_gene: NA; CDR3nt: TGTGCCAGCTCCCGGGGGGGGGCCGGTGAAAAACTGTTTTTT; CDR3aa: CASSRGGAGEKLFF
j_gene: TRBJ2-1; abundance: NA; v_gene: TRBV29-1; d_gene: NA; CDR3nt: TGTAGCTTCGGGGGGACATACTCCTACAATGAGCAGTTCTTC; CDR3aa: CSFGGTYSYNEQFF
j_gene: TRBJ1-1; abundance: NA; v_gene: TRBV6-6; d_gene: NA; CDR3nt: TGTGCCAGCAGTTACTCTACAGGGACCCATGAAGCTTTCTTT; CDR3aa: CASSYSTGTHEAFF
j_gene: TRBJ2-6; abundance: NA; v_gene: TRBV6-5; d_gene: NA; CDR3nt: TGTGCCAGCCTTGAGGTCTCTGGGGCCAACGTCCTGACTTTC; CDR3aa: CASLEVSGANVLTF
j_gene: TRBJ2-7; abundance: NA; v_gene: TRBV7-2; d_gene: TRBD2; CDR3nt: TGTGCCAGCAGCTTGACTAGCGCGCGAAGCTCCTACGAGCAGTACTTC; CDR3aa: CASSLTSARSSYEQYF
j_gene: TRBJ1-1; abundance: NA; v_gene: TRBV29-1; d_gene: NA; CDR3nt: TGCAGCGTTGAGGAGAGCGTACTGAACACTGAAGCTTTCTTT; CDR3aa: CSVEESVLNTEAFF
j_gene: TRBJ1-1; abundance: NA; v_gene: TRBV5-6; d_gene: NA; CDR3nt: TGTGCCAGCAGCTTTCAATCAGGGGCGAAGGCTGAAGCTTTCTTT; CDR3aa: CASSFQSGAKAEAFF
j_gene: TRBJ1-1; abundance: NA; v_gene: TRBV2; d_gene: NA; CDR3nt: TGTGCCAGCAGTGGGGGCTTGAACACTGAAGCTTTCTTT; CDR3aa: CASSGGLNTEAFF
j_gene: TRBJ1-1; abundance: NA; v_gene: TRBV5-1; d_gene: TRBD1; CDR3nt: TGCGCCAGCAGCTTGTCCGGGACAGGGGAGACTGAAGCTTTCTTT; CDR3aa: CASSLSGTGETEAFF
j_gene: TRBJ2-4; abundance: NA; v_gene: TRBV19; d_gene: NA; CDR3nt: TGTGCCAGTAGCCCTCCAGGAGCCAAAAACATTCAGTACTTC; CDR3aa: CASSPPGAKNIQYF
j_gene: TRBJ2-7; abundance: NA; v_gene: TRBV19; d_gene: TRBD2; CDR3nt: TGTGCCAGTAGTAACAGCGGGAGCTCCTACGAGCAGTACTTC; CDR3aa: CASSNSGSSYEQYF
j_gene: TRBJ1-4; abundance: NA; v_gene: TRBV11-2; d_gene: NA; CDR3nt: TGTGCCAGCAGCTCATTGAATCCGTCCAGGGCCGCCCAAAAACTGTTTTTT; CDR3aa: CASSSLNPSRAAQKLFF
j_gene: TRBJ2-5; abundance: NA; v_gene: TRBV6-8; d_gene: TRBD2; CDR3nt: TGTGCCAGCAGTTACTCGTATCTGACCGTACTAGCGGGCTCTAGCCAAGAGACCCAGTACTTC; CDR3aa: CASSYSYLTVLAGSSQETQYF
j_gene: TRBJ2-7; abundance: few; v_gene: TRBV21-1; d_gene: NA; CDR3nt: TGTGCCAGCAGCTGGAAATTCCGAGACAGGCGCACCTACGAGCAGTACTTC; CDR3aa: CASSWKFRDRRTYEQYF
j_gene: TRBJ1-5; abundance: NA; v_gene: TRBV19; d_gene: TRBD1; CDR3nt: TGTGCCAGTAGTATGGCGGGCAGGGGGGAAAGCAATCAGCCCCAGCATTTT; CDR3aa: CASSMAGRGESNQPQHF
j_gene: TRBJ2-5; abundance: NA; v_gene: TRBV27; d_gene: TRBD1; CDR3nt: TGTGCCAGCACAGGGACGGGACAGGGGGAAGAGACCCAGTACTTC; CDR3aa: CASTGTGQGEETQYF
j_gene: TRBJ1-3; abundance: NA; v_gene: TRBV11-2; d_gene: NA; CDR3nt: TGTGCCAGCAGCTTAGCACCCCCGGGGTTTGGAAACACCATATATTTT; CDR3aa: CASSLAPPGFGNTIYF
j_gene: TRBJ2-7; abundance: NA; v_gene: TRBV28; d_gene: NA; CDR3nt: TGTGCCAGCAACTGGAAACAGGGCCTCTACGAGCAGTACTTC; CDR3aa: CASNWKQGLYEQYF
j_gene: TRBJ2-7; abundance: NA; v_gene: TRBV6-1; d_gene: TRBD1; CDR3nt: TGTGCCAGCAGTATGACAGGGGGAGTATACGAGCAGTACTTC; CDR3aa: CASSMTGGVYEQYF
j_gene: TRBJ2-5; abundance: NA; v_gene: TRBV11-2; d_gene: NA; CDR3nt: TGTGCCAGCAGCCCTATGGGGGGTCCAACCCAGTACTTC; CDR3aa: CASSPMGGPTQYF
j_gene: TRBJ1-2; abundance: NA; v_gene: TRBV5-6; d_gene: NA; CDR3nt: TGTGCCAGCAGCTTGCGCGGAGGCTACACCTTC; CDR3aa: CASSLRGGYTF
j_gene: TRBJ2-3; abundance: NA; v_gene: TRBV11-2; d_gene: TRBD2; CDR3nt: TGTGCCAGCAGCTCCATCCCAGCGGGGGGTACAGATACGCAGTATTTT; CDR3aa: CASSSIPAGGTDTQYF
j_gene: TRBJ1-4; abundance: NA; v_gene: TRBV18; d_gene: TRBD1; CDR3nt: TGTGCCAGCTCACGGACAGGCGCAACTAATGAAAAACTGTTTTTT; CDR3aa: CASSRTGATNEKLFF